This T cell receptor beta chain was recovered during a study of blood T cell repertoires in COVID-19. Study-level information: Some COVID-19 samples were acute and others convalescent; all came from the United States, Italy and Spain. Sources were T cells, B-cell-depleted T cells, or PBMCs; the material itself was cDNA or gDNA.

CDR1 and CDR2 from the germline V gene are MNHEY and SVGAGI. The CDR3 sequence is 15 residues long. How the authors handled the data: Nucleated cell number was recorded as an estimate derived from reference gene primer amplification. Only in-frame clones appear in the TCRdb table, and some are missing; sequencing was by immunoSEQ multiplex PCR. For V, J and clone size, that table is used; D and trimming come from the DNA. The data show approximately 120,000 clones, about 76% seen once. This sequence joins TRBV6-5 and TRBJ2-7, with D possibly TRBD2 on 8 matching bases. This TCR derives from a man at least 80 years old with acute or convalescent COVID-19. The sample comprised peripheral blood. CDR3 loop: CATSYRGGTVYEQYF. The DNA of the CDR3 is TGTGCTACCAGTTACCGGGGGGGGACAGTCTACGAGCAGTACTTC.